The T cell receptor beta chain described here comes from a study of response to subunit inactivated influenza vaccine. The CDR3 sequence is 14 residues long. Looked up from germline, CDR1 is SGHRS and CDR2 is YFSETQ. V lost 4 bases and J lost 4, with 14 bases in between. TCRdb reprocessed the RT-PCR reads with MiXCR, giving one entry per CDR3 protein. The table has just under 550,000 distinct CDR3 sequences, around 21% seen once. This clonotype has only a few counts. Another study also made use of these data, one on T cells expressing NK-cell markers. That source adds: Beta-chain TCR cDNA was generated via 5'RACE template switching with UMIs. The authors derived TCR beta repertoires from sorted CD3+CD56+NKG2C+, CD3+CD56+NKG2C- and CD3+CD56-NKG2C+ T cells. Uncertainty persisted over the HCMV specificity of expanded NKG2C+ T cell clones.

This rearrangement joins TRBV5-1 to TRBJ1-1; D perhaps matches TRBD1 (5 bases). The sequence derives from a man aged 50 to 59 who received an inactivated influenza vaccine. The material was CD4+ T cells sorted from PBMCs, obtained roughly 12 days after vaccination. The CDR3 coding sequence is TGCGCCAGCAGCCCGATGACAGCCCGCACTGAAGCTTTCTTT. As protein: CASSPMTARTEAFF.